This T cell receptor (beta chain) was found in a study of human T cells and chemical hapten exposure. In the library, unique molecular identifiers were attached to individual cDNA molecules. Each CDR3 protein gets one entry after TCRdb re-called the RACE reads with MiXCR. Counted here are some 90,000 distinct CDR3 sequences, approximately 9.7% occurring once; the ten biggest clones make up roughly 3.1%. This clonotype was counted a few times. The time point: healthy volunteer bleed at 2 weeks. RNA extraction used unfractionated whole blood as the source of total RNA. This CDR3 is 17 amino acids long. Between the trimmed V and J ends, which lost 5 bases and 0 bases, there was a span of 20 bases. Germline V gives CDR1 MNHEY, CDR2 SVGEGT.

The origin of this receptor is a female donor in good health. Some clones in this sample may be carry-over from other donors' samples. The chain links TRBV6-2 or TRBV6-3 to TRBJ2-7, with D perhaps matching TRBD1 (6 bases). Sequenced material: whole blood. The CDR3 loop reads CASSRSPAKDSSYEQYF. CDR3 in DNA: TGTGCCAGCAGTAGATCCCCTGCGAAGGACAGCTCCTACGAGCAGTACTTC.